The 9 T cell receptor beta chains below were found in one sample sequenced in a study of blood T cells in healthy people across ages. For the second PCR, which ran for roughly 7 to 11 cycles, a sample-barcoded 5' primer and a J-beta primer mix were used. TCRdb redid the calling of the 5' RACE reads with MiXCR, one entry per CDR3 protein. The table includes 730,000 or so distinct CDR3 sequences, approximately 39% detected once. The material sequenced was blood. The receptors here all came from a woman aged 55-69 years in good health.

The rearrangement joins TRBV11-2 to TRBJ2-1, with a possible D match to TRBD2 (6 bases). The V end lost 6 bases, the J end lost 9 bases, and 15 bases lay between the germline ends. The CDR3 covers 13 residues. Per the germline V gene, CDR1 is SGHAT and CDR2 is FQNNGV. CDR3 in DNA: TGTGCCAGCAGTCCAAGCCAGGGAGGTGAGCAGTTCTTC. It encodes CASSPSQGGEQFF.

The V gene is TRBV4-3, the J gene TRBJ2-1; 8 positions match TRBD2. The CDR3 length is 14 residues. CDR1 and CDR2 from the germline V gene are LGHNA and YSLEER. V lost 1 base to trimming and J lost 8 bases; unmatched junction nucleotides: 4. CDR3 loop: CASSQAGGGYEQFF. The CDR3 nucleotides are TGCGCCAGCAGCCAAGCCGGGGGGGGATATGAGCAGTTCTTC.

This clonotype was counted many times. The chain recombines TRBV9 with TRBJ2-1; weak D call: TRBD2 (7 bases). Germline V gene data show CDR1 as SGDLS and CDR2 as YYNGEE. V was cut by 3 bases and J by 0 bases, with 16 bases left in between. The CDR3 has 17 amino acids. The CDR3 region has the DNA TGTGCCAGCAGCGAGGGAGGGGGTTCGAGCTCCTACAATGAGCAGTTCTTC. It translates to CASSEGGGSSSYNEQFF.

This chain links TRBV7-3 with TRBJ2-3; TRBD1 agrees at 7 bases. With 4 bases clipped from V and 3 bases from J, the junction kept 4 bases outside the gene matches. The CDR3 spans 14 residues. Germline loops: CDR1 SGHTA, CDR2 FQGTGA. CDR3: CASSSPTGTDTQYF. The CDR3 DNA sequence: TGTGCCAGCAGCTCTCCGACAGGGACAGATACGCAGTATTTT.

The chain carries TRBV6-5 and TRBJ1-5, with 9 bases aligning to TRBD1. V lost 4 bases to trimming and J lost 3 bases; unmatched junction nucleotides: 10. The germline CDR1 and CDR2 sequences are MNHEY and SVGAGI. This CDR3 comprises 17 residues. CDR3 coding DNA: TGTGCCAGCAGTTTGACCGGGACAGGGCCCTACAATCAGCCCCAGCATTTT. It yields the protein CASSLTGTGPYNQPQHF.

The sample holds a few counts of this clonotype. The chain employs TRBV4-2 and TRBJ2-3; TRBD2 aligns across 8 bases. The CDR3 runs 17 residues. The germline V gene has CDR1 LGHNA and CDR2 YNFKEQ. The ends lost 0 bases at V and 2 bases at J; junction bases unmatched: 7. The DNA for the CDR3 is TGTGCCAGCAGCCAAGACGGAGCGGGAGCGACCACAGATACGCAGTATTTT. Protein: CASSQDGAGATTDTQYF.

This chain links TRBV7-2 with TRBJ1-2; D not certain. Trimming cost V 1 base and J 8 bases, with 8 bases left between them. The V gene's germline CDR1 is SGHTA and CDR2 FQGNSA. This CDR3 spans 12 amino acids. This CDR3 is CASSLGKGGYTF. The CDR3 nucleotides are TGTGCCAGCAGCTTAGGGAAGGGCGGCTACACCTTC.

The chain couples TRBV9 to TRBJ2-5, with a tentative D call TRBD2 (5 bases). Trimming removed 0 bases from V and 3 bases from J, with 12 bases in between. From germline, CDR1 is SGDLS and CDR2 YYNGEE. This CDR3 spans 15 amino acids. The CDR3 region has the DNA TGTGCCAGCAGCGTAGGCCCGGGGTTCGAAGAGACCCAGTACTTC. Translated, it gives CASSVGPGFEETQYF.

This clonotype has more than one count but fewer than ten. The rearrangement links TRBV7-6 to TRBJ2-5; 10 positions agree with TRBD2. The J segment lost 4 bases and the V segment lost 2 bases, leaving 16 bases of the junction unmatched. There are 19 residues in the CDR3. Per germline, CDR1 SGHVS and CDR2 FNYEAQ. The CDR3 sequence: CASSLNPPVGAGGLETQYF. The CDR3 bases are TGTGCCAGCAGCTTAAACCCCCCGGTCGGAGCGGGGGGGCTAGAGACCCAGTACTTC.